The subject of this entry is one T cell receptor beta chain. 5'RACE template switching with UMIs produced the TCR beta cDNA. Each CDR3 protein gets one entry in TCRdb, which reprocessed the 5' RACE reads and gives no DNA. In all, the sample yields 500,000 to 600,000 distinct CDR3 sequences. The data belong to a study of T cells expressing NK-cell markers. CDR1 LNHDA and CDR2 SQIVND come from the germline V gene (reference sequence). There are 12 residues in the CDR3. J is TRBJ2-3 and V is TRBV19; TCRdb's D gene call, TRBD2, goes unchecked for lack of DNA. Sample: blood T cells: a sorted CD56 or NKG2C T cell subset, CD4+ or CD8+ T cells, or bulk PBMC T cells (not recorded which). This TCR was sampled from a man aged 18 to 29 in good health. CDR3 region: CASNGETDTQYF. The variable domain in full, with the rest retrieved from reference TRBV19 and TRBJ2-3, is DGGITQSPKYLFRKEGQNVTLSCEQNLNHDAMYWYRQDPGQGLRLIYYSQIVNDFQKGDIAEGYSVSREKKESFPLTVTSAQKNPTAFYLCASNGETDTQYFGPGTRLTVL.